The clone carrying this TCR beta chain was counted at least ten times. TCRdb processed the 5' RACE reads anew with MiXCR; each CDR3 protein has one entry. Here the sample spans more than 80,000 distinct CDR3 sequences, roughly 5.8% being singletons. V shed 7 bases, J shed 5 bases, and the junction held 10 bases outside the gene matches. The CDR3 is 15 residues long. This record belongs to a study of T cells after yellow fever vaccination. The receptor was isolated from a man aged 18 to 30 who received the YFV17D yellow fever vaccine. The chain links TRBV12-3 or TRBV12-4 to TRBJ2-3; TRBD1 matches 9 bases. The sample was CD8+ T cells sorted from PBMCs, taken 10 days after the yellow fever booster vaccination. The CDR3 region is CASNIGQGLIDTQYF. CDR3 bases: TGTGCCAGCAATATCGGACAGGGGCTAATAGATACGCAGTATTTT.